The clone carrying this TCR beta chain was detected many times. Its antigen is still unknown. This sample is part of a study of T cell repertoires in cytomegalovirus infection. General study results and limits: The study identified carriers of CMV plus the relevant HLA from cumulative public TCR beta family frequency.

TCRdb fed the reads into MiXCR, producing one record per CDR3 protein. The repertoire has some 270,000 distinct CDR3 sequences, around 20% of them found once; the top ten carry approximately 19%. This CDR3 is 15 amino acids long. The germline gives CDR1 MNHEY, CDR2 SVGEGT. The V segment lost 6 bases and the J segment 9 bases; nucleotides outside the gene matches: 12. The rearrangement joins TRBV6-2 or TRBV6-3 to TRBJ2-1; TRBD2 aligns across 9 bases. Sequenced here: cultured PBMCs, sampled from culture after CMV antigen stimulation. The clonotype originates from a human donor in good health (CMV status not recorded). Some clones in this sample may be carry-over from other donors' samples. CDR3: CASSTRLADGGEQFF. CDR3 coding DNA: TGTGCCAGCAGCACCCGACTAGCGGATGGGGGTGAGCAGTTCTTC.